The 9 T cell receptor beta chains below were found in one sample sequenced in a study of blood T cells in healthy people across ages. Alongside a J-beta primer mix, a sample-barcoded 5' primer served in a second PCR lasting about 7 to 12 cycles. TCRdb redid the calling of the 5' RACE reads with MiXCR, one entry per CDR3 protein. The sample includes roughly 2 million distinct CDR3 sequences, 49% seen only once; the top ten take roughly 2.1%. The source material was blood. The receptors were gathered from a woman aged 40 to 50 in good health.

The J gene is TRBJ2-5, the V gene TRBV11-1, with 9 bases matching TRBD2. Trimming removed 4 bases from V and 0 bases from J; junction bases left unmatched: 9. CDR3 length: 17 residues. Germline V CDR1 and CDR2: SGHAT, FQDESV (reference sequence). CDR3 residues: CASSSLTTSGNQETQYF. Here the CDR3 DNA reads TGTGCCAGCAGCTCACTGACGACTAGCGGTAACCAAGAGACCCAGTACTTC.

This clonotype has only a few counts. The chain employs TRBV20-1 and TRBJ2-7; 8 bases are shared with TRBD2. Germline lookup yields CDR1 DFQATT and CDR2 SNEGSKA (reference sequence). The V segment lost 0 bases and the J segment 1 base; nucleotides outside the gene matches: 8. The CDR3 totals 16 residues. CDR3 region: CSARDRGGPKSYEQYF. CDR3 bases: TGCAGTGCTAGAGATCGGGGGGGGCCTAAATCCTACGAGCAGTACTTC.

This clonotype was counted a few times. The rearrangement uses TRBV20-1 and TRBJ2-6; D may match TRBD1 or TRBD2 (5 bases each). The CDR3 has 18 residues. V was pared by 0 bases and J by 0 bases, with 15 bases between. Germline V gene lookup returns CDR1 DFQATT and CDR2 SNEGSKA (reference sequence). CDR3 sequence: CSARDQGGPHSGANVLTF. DNA of the CDR3: TGCAGTGCTAGAGATCAGGGCGGGCCCCACTCTGGGGCCAACGTCCTGACTTTC.

The chain carries TRBV6-2 or TRBV6-3 and TRBJ1-2, with a tentative D call TRBD1 (6 bases). From germline, CDR1 is MNHEY and CDR2 SVGEGT. The CDR3 has 15 residues. The V end lost 6 bases, the J end lost 7 bases, and 21 bases lay between the germline ends. The CDR3 protein is CASSQGGRISSGYTF. CDR3 nucleotide sequence: TGTGCCAGCAGCCAAGGGGGACGTATATCCTCTGGCTACACCTTC.

This chain joins TRBV20-1 and TRBJ2-3, with D hard to call. Germline values: CDR1 DFQATT, CDR2 SNEGSKA (reference sequence). CDR3 size: 18 residues. V was trimmed by 5 bases and J by 2 bases, leaving 26 bases between them. In DNA, the CDR3 is TGCAGTGCTCTCAGTCCTTGGGGTGGGCCTATACACACAGATACGCAGTATTTT. This translates into CSALSPWGGPIHTDTQYF.

The rearrangement links TRBV7-9 to TRBJ1-4; 7 nucleotides agree with TRBD1. J gave up 4 bases and V 4 bases, and 9 bases lay outside the gene matches. Per germline, CDR1 SEHNR and CDR2 FQNEAQ (reference sequence). The CDR3 covers 16 residues. The CDR3: CASSSGTAILNEKLFF. The CDR3, as DNA: TGTGCCAGCAGCTCAGGGACAGCGATCCTTAATGAAAAACTGTTTTTT.

The J gene is TRBJ1-5, the V gene TRBV29-1, with 9 nucleotides matching TRBD1. Per germline, CDR1 SQVTM and CDR2 ANQGSEA. V dropped 8 bases and J dropped 2; count of bases not matched to a gene: 16. This CDR3 is 17 amino acids long. The CDR3 here is CSFTGGAGSTGNQPQHF. In DNA form, the CDR3 reads TGCAGCTTCACAGGGGGCGCGGGAAGTACGGGCAATCAGCCCCAGCATTTT. The full variable domain, rest sourced from reference TRBV29-1 and TRBJ1-5, is SAVISQKPSRDICQRGTSLTIQCQVDSQVTMMFWYRQQPGQSLTLIATANQGSEATYESGFVIDKFPISRPNLTFSTLTVSNMSPEDSSIYLCSFTGGAGSTGNQPQHFGDGTRLSIL.

The J gene is TRBJ2-7, the V gene TRBV28; TRBD1 agrees at 7 bases. This CDR3 has 14 residues. Germline CDR1 and CDR2: MDHEN and SYDVKM. V gave up 9 bases and J gave up 2 bases; unmatched junction bases: 10. This CDR3 reads CASHKGATPYEQYF. The CDR3 DNA is TGTGCCAGTCATAAGGGGGCCACCCCCTACGAGCAGTACTTC.

This clonotype appeared a few times. V and J are TRBV27 and TRBJ2-5; TRBD2 matches 11 bases. Trimming took 1 base from V and 5 from J; bases not matched to a gene: 9. CDR3 length: 17 amino acids. Germline V gene data show CDR1 as MNHEY and CDR2 as SMNVEV (reference sequence). In DNA form, the CDR3 reads TGTGCCAGCAGTTTATTATACCCTAGCGGGGGGTTGGAGACCCAGTACTTC. Translation gives CASSLLYPSGGLETQYF.